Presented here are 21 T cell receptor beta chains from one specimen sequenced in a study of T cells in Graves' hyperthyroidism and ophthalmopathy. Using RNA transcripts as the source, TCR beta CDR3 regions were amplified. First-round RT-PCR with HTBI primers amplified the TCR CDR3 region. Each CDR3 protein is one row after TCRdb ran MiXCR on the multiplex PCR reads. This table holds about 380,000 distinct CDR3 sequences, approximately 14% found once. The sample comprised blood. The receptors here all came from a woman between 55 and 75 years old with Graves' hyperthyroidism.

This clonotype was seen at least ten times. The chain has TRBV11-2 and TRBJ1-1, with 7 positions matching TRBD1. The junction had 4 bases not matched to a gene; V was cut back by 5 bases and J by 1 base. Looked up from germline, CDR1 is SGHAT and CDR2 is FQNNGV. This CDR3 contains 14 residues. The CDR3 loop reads CASSAGTANTEAFF. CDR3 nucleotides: TGTGCCAGCAGCGCCGGGACAGCGAACACTGAAGCTTTCTTT.

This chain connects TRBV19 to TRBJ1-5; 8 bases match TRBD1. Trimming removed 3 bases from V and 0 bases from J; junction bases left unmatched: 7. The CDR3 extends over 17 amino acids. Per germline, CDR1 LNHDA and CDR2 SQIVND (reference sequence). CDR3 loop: CASSISQGAGSNQPQHF. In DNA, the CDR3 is TGTGCCAGTAGTATCTCTCAGGGGGCGGGTAGCAATCAGCCCCAGCATTTT.

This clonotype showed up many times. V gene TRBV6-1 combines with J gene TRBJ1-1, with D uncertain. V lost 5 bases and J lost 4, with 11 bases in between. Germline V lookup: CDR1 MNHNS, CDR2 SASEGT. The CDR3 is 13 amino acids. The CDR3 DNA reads TGTGCCAGCAGTAATCAAAGGACCACTGAAGCTTTCTTT. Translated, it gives CASSNQRTTEAFF.

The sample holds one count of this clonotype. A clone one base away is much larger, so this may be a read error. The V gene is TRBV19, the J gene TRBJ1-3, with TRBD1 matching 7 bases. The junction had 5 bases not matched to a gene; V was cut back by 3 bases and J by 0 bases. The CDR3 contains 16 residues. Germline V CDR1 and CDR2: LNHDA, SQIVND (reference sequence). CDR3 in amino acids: CASSIRGQSSGNTIYF. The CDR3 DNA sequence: TGTGCCAGTAGTATCCGGGGACAGTCCTCTGGAAACACCATATATTTT.

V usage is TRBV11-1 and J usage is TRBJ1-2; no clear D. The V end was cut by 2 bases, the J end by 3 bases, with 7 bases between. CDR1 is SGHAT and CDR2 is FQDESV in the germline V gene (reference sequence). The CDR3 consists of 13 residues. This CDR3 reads CASSLNSYYGYTF. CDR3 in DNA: TGTGCCAGCAGCTTAAACTCTTACTATGGCTACACCTTC.

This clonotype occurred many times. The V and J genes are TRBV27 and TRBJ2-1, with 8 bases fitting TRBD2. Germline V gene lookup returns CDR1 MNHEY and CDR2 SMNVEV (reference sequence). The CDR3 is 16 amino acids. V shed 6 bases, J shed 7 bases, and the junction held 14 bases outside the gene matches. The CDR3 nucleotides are TGTGCCAGCAGGCCTAGAAGCGGGAGCGATCAGAATGAGCAGTTCTTC. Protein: CASRPRSGSDQNEQFF.

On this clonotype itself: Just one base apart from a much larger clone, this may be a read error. The CDR3 sequence is CAASRRVGLSEQYF. As DNA, the CDR3 is TGTGCCGCCAGCAGAAGGGTGGGATTAAGCGAGCAGTACTTC. The rearrangement uses TRBV15 and TRBJ2-7; unclear D gene. The CDR3 loop spans 14 amino acids. CDR1 LNHNV and CDR2 YYDKDF come from the germline V gene (reference sequence).

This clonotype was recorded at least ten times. CDR3 nucleotide sequence: TGCAGTGCCACGAGGGGGCGCGAGCAGTACTTC. Encoded protein: CSATRGREQYF. This rearrangement joins TRBV20-1 to TRBJ2-7, with 7 bases that match TRBD1. Per the germline V gene, CDR1 is DFQATT and CDR2 is SNEGSKA (reference sequence). The CDR3 runs to 11 residues. V was clipped by 6 bases and J by 6 bases; unmatched bases: 5.

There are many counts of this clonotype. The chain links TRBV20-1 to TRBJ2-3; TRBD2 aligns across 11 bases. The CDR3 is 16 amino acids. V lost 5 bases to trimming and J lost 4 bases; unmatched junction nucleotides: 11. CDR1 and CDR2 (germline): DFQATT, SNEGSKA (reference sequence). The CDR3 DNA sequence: TGCAGTGCTCAGCGAATAGCGGGAGGGCCGGCAGATACGCAGTATTTT. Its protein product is CSAQRIAGGPADTQYF.

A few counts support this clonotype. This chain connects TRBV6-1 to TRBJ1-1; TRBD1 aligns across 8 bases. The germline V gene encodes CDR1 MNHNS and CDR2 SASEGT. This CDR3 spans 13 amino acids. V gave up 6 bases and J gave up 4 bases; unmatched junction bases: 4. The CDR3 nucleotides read TGTGCCAGCAGGCCGACAGGGGCCACTGAAGCTTTCTTT. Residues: CASRPTGATEAFF.

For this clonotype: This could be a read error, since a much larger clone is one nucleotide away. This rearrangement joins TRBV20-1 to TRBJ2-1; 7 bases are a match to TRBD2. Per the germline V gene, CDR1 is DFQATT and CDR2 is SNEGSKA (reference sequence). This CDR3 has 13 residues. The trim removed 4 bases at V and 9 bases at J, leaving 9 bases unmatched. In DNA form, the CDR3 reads TGCAGTGCTACTGGCGGGAGTGACAGTGAGCAGTTCTTC. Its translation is CSATGGSDSEQFF.

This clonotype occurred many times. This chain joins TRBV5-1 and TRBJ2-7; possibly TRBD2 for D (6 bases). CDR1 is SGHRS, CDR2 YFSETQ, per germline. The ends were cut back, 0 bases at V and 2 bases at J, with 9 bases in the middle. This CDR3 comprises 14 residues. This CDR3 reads CASSLDGSPYEQYF. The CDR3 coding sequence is TGCGCCAGCAGCTTGGACGGGAGTCCCTACGAGCAGTACTTC.

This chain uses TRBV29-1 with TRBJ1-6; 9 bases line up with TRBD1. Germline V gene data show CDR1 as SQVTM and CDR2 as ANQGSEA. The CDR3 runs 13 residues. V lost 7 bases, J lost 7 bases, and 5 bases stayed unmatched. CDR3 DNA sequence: TGCAGCGCTCGGGACAGGGACAATTCACCCCTCCACTTT. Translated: CSARDRDNSPLHF. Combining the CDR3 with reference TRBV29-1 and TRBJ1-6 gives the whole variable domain SAVISQKPSRDICQRGTSLTIQCQVDSQVTMMFWYRQQPGQSLTLIATANQGSEATYESGFVIDKFPISRPNLTFSTLTVSNMSPEDSSIYLCSARDRDNSPLHFGNGTRLTVT.

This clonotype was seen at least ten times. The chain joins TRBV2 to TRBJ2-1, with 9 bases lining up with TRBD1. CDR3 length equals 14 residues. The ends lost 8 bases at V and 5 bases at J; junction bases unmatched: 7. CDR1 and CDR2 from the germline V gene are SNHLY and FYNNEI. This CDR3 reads CASLGTGPHNEQFF. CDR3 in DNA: TGTGCCAGCCTTGGGACAGGGCCGCACAATGAGCAGTTCTTC.

The CDR3 region is CASSPTGGRSGTQYF. The CDR3 nucleotides are TGTGCCAGCAGCCCTACAGGGGGCAGGAGTGGGACCCAGTACTTC. This chain joins TRBV28 and TRBJ2-5; TRBD1 matches at 9 bases. This CDR3 has 15 amino acids. V was pared by 6 bases and J by 7 bases, with 12 bases of the junction left unmatched. Germline loops: CDR1 MDHEN, CDR2 SYDVKM.

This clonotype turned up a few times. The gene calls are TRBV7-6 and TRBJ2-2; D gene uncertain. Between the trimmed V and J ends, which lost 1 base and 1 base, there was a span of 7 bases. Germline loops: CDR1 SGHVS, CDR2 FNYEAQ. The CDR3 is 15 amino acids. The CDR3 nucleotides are TGTGCCAGCAGCTTAGAAGTGGGGAACACCGGGGAGCTGTTTTTT. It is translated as CASSLEVGNTGELFF.

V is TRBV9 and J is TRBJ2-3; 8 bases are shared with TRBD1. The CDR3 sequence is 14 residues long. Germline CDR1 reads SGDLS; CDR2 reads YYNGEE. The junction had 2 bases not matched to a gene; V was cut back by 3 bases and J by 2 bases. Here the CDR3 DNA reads TGTGCCAGCAGCGGGGGACAGGTCACAGATACGCAGTATTTT. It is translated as CASSGGQVTDTQYF.

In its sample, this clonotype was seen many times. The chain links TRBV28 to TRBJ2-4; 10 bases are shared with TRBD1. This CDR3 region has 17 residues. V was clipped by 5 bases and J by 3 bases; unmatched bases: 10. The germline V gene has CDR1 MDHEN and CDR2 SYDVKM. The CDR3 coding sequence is TGTGCCAGCAGTGAGGGTGTGGGACAGGGGTACAAAAACATTCAGTACTTC. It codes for CASSEGVGQGYKNIQYF. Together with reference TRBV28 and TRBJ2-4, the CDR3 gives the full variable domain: DVKVTQSSRYLVKRTGEKVFLECVQDMDHENMFWYRQDPGLGLRLIYFSYDVKMKEKGDIPEGYSVSREKKERFSLILESASTNQTSMYLCASSEGVGQGYKNIQYFGAGTRLSVL.

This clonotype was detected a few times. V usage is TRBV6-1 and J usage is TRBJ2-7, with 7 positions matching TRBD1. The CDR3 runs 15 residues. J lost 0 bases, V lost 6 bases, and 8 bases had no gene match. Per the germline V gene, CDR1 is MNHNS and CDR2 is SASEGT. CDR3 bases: TGTGCCAGCAGCCAAGCAGAGGGGGCCTCCTACGAGCAGTACTTC. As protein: CASSQAEGASYEQYF.

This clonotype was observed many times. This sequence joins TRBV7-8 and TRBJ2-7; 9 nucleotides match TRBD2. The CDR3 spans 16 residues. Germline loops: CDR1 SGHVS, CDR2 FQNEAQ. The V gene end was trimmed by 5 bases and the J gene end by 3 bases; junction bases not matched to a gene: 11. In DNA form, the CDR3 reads TGTGCCAGCAGCCAAGGGTCACTAGCGGGTCGCTACGAGCAGTACTTC. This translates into CASSQGSLAGRYEQYF.

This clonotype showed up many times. Here the CDR3 DNA reads TGCAGTATTGGGGGGAAGACCTACGAGCAGTACTTC. It is translated as CSIGGKTYEQYF. The rearrangement uses TRBV20-1 and TRBJ2-7, with D maybe TRBD2 (6 bases). The CDR3 totals 12 residues. Germline CDR1 reads DFQATT; CDR2 reads SNEGSKA (reference sequence). Trimming took 8 bases from V and 2 from J, leaving 13 bases between them.